This is a list of T cell receptor beta chains from one sample in a study of blood T cell repertoires in COVID-19. Using immunoSEQ multiplex PCR, the repertoire was profiled, and TCRdb retains in-frame clones only, with some absent. Here the sample spans 90,000 to 150,000 clones, roughly 80% being singletons. Sample: peripheral blood. Receptor source: a man in his 70s with acute or convalescent COVID-19. Each CDR3 is given with its conserved first and last residue.

TRBJ2-3 TRBV27 CASSPGLAGGLSADTQYF
TRBJ2-3 TRBV5-1 CASSSGVGTDTQYF
TRBJ2-7 TRBV28 CASPPSRDRGAYYEQYF
TRBJ2-7 TRBV15 CATSSAQGYEQYF
TRBJ1-6 TRBV7-9 CSCGQGNNSPLHF
TRBJ2-7 TRBV4-3 CASSQDGGGPYEQYF
TRBJ1-1 TRBV7-2 CASSFTGGPEAFF
TRBJ2-7 TRBV9 CASSVEGAWGEQYF
TRBJ1-2 TRBV15 CATSRGGGPSGYTF
TRBJ2-7 TRBV19 CASSSKAGGQWKYEQYF
TRBJ2-1 TRBV7-9 CASSSFFSGQGDYNEQFF
TRBJ1-1 TRBV28 CASSPTGGNTEAFF
TRBJ2-6 TRBV28 CASTPGQASGANVLTF
TRBJ2-7 TRBV28 CASSSGQGYEQYF
TRBJ2-5 TRBV2 CASSDRDRDQETQYF
TRBJ1-6 TRBV3-1/TRBV3-2 CASSQGGRNSPLHF
TRBJ1-2 TRBV4-2 CASSQDRGTGYYGYTF
TRBJ2-2 TRBV6-5 CASSSGTGLFF
TRBJ1-3 TRBV9 CASSVATGNTIYF
TRBJ1-3 TRBV4-1 CASSQGQQSSGNTIYF
TRBJ2-3 TRBV7-9 CASSFPGVSTDTQYF
TRBJ2-3 TRBV7-6 CASSRVVSTDTQYF
TRBJ2-2 TRBV27 CASSLYLTRGRSGELFF
TRBJ1-2 TRBV11-3 CASSQGQYGYTF
TRBJ2-1 TRBV29-1 CSVELIEQFF